Shown below are 11 T cell receptor beta chains from a single sample sequenced in a study of cytomegalovirus exposure and HLA in healthy donors. Researchers ran the PCR with 60 Vbeta and 13 Jbeta primers. Some clones are missing from TCRdb's copy, which holds only in-frame ones; the method was immunoSEQ multiplex PCR. Here the sample spans over 65,000 clones, roughly 80% being singletons. Sequenced sample: PBMCs. Receptors originate from a woman between 25 and 40 years old in good health and CMV-seropositive.

This chain joins TRBV5-1 and TRBJ1-1; 8 bases map to TRBD1. This CDR3 region has 16 residues. The V gene end was trimmed by 4 bases and the J gene end by 5 bases; junction bases not matched to a gene: 13. Germline lookup yields CDR1 SGHRS and CDR2 YFSETQ. In nucleotides, the CDR3 is TGCGCCAGCAGCCCCTCTATCCAGGACAGGGTAACTGAAGCTTTCTTT. Protein sequence: CASSPSIQDRVTEAFF.

The chain carries TRBV19 and TRBJ2-1, with a weak D call TRBD2 (5 bases). Trimming took 5 bases from V and 2 from J, leaving 13 bases between them. This CDR3 contains 15 residues. Germline values: CDR1 LNHDA, CDR2 SQIVND (reference sequence). The CDR3 DNA reads as TGTGCCAGTAGTCGGACTCCGAAGACCTACAATGAGCAGTTCTTC. It codes for CASSRTPKTYNEQFF.

The chain has TRBV30 and TRBJ1-4; a weak D match, TRBD1 (5 bases). Per the germline V gene, CDR1 is GTSNPN and CDR2 is SVGIG (reference sequence). The CDR3 has 12 amino acids. Trimming removed 6 bases at V and 7 bases at J, with 12 bases between. The CDR3 loop reads CACSLGLEKLFF. The CDR3 nucleotides read TGTGCCTGCTCCTTGGGGCTTGAAAAACTGTTTTTT.

V usage is TRBV28 and J usage is TRBJ1-5; D is undetermined. Trimming took off 5 bases at V and 0 bases at J, with 17 bases between the two ends. The germline V gene has CDR1 MDHEN and CDR2 SYDVKM. The CDR3 is 17 amino acids. Written as DNA, the CDR3 is TGTGCCAGCAGTCCGCGCCTGGCGGGAGTTAGCAATCAGCCCCAGCATTTT. Translation gives CASSPRLAGVSNQPQHF.

This rearrangement joins TRBV19 to TRBJ1-1; D is uncertain. Trimming removed 6 bases at V and 6 bases at J, with 17 bases between. CDR3 length equals 14 residues. Per germline, CDR1 LNHDA and CDR2 SQIVND (reference sequence). The CDR3 coding sequence is TGTGCCAGTAGCACTTTTAGAGGGAGCCCTGAAGCTTTCTTT. Its translation is CASSTFRGSPEAFF.

J is TRBJ1-6 and V is TRBV5-1; 9 bases line up with TRBD1. Trimming removed 4 bases from V and 5 bases from J; junction bases left unmatched: 7. Germline-derived CDR1 and CDR2 are SGHRS and YFSETQ. The length of the CDR3 is 16 residues. The CDR3 sequence is CASSPGTGSNNSPLHF. In nucleotides, the CDR3 is TGCGCCAGCAGCCCAGGGACAGGGTCAAATAATTCACCCCTCCACTTT.

This chain connects TRBV27 to TRBJ1-1; possible D gene TRBD1, 5 bases. Germline-derived CDR1 and CDR2 are MNHEY and SMNVEV (reference sequence). This CDR3 has 13 amino acids. V lost 6 bases and J lost 4, with 12 bases in between. The chain's CDR3 is CASRTGGSTEAFF. In DNA, the CDR3 is TGTGCCAGCAGGACCGGGGGGAGCACTGAAGCTTTCTTT.

This clone was detected only once. The rearrangement uses TRBV7-6 and TRBJ2-5; D unclear. This CDR3 has 13 amino acids. V lost 1 base, J lost 5 bases, and 8 bases lay in between. Germline lookup yields CDR1 SGHVS and CDR2 FNYEAQ. The CDR3 sequence: CASSLGPRETQYF. CDR3 bases: TGTGCCAGCAGCTTAGGCCCGCGTGAGACCCAGTACTTC.

This sequence joins TRBV7-2 and TRBJ2-5, with 7 bases aligning to TRBD2. The length of the CDR3 is 15 residues. The trim removed 2 bases at V and 5 bases at J, leaving 8 bases unmatched. Germline V lookup: CDR1 SGHTA, CDR2 FQGNSA. The CDR3 sequence: CASSLLPAGRETQYF. DNA for the CDR3: TGTGCCAGCAGCTTACTACCAGCGGGAAGGGAGACCCAGTACTTC.

This clone was observed once. J is TRBJ1-2 and V is TRBV27; maybe TRBD1 (5 bases). CDR1 and CDR2 (germline): MNHEY, SMNVEV (reference sequence). This CDR3 region has 12 residues. V lost 2 bases to trimming and J lost 6 bases, with 7 bases between them. In DNA, the CDR3 is TGTGCCAGCAGTTTAAAAGGGGATGGCTACACCTTC. Its translation: CASSLKGDGYTF.

V and J are TRBV30 and TRBJ2-2; TRBD2 aligns across 13 bases. CDR1 is GTSNPN and CDR2 is SVGIG in the germline V gene (reference sequence). V shed 1 base, J shed 4 bases, and the junction held 6 bases outside the gene matches. This CDR3 has 17 residues. CDR3: CAWSGGLAGRGTGELFF. CDR3 sequence (DNA): TGTGCCTGGAGTGGGGGACTAGCGGGACGGGGCACCGGGGAGCTGTTTTTT.